This T cell receptor (beta chain) was sequenced in a study of blood T cell repertoires in COVID-19. Profiled with immunoSEQ multiplex PCR; TCRdb holds only in-frame clones, not every one. The repertoire holds approximately 300,000 clones, with 90% as singletons. Germline V CDR1 and CDR2: SGHTA, FQGNSA. The CDR3 spans 13 residues. Deletions cut 0 bases from V and 10 bases from J, with 11 bases between. Material: PBMCs or T cells enriched from blood (not recorded which). The chain couples TRBV7-2 to TRBJ2-3; weak D call: TRBD2 (6 bases). The receptor was isolated from a woman aged 25 to 39 who had been exposed to COVID-19. CDR3 protein: CASSLAPGGAQYF. The CDR3, as DNA: TGTGCCAGCAGCTTAGCGCCCGGGGGTGCGCAGTATTTT.